The 11 T cell receptor beta chains listed next were all sequenced from one sample in a study of control samples from healthy donors and cancer patients. Measured with immunoSEQ multiplex PCR; TCRdb has only the in-frame clones, and not every one. The sample lists about 130,000 clones, more than 85% occurring once. The sequencing sample was made of blood. These receptors were taken from a man between 18 and 35 years old in good health.

The sample holds a few counts of this clone. The chain carries TRBV10-3 and TRBJ1-1; D unclear. The V end lost 2 bases, the J end lost 1 base, and 5 bases lay between the germline ends. Germline loops: CDR1 ENHRY, CDR2 SYGVKD. The CDR3 totals 13 residues. The CDR3 is CAISEVRNTEAFF. The CDR3 region has the DNA TGTGCCATCAGTGAGGTCAGGAACACTGAAGCTTTCTTT.

The chain carries TRBV19 and TRBJ2-3, with 8 bases identical to TRBD2. Germline V gene data show CDR1 as LNHDA and CDR2 as SQIVND (reference sequence). V trimming: 3 bases; J trimming: 3 bases; junction bases outside the gene matches: 11. This CDR3 spans 17 amino acids. For the CDR3, the DNA is TGTGCCAGTAGTATGGGCCCGGGAGGGAAGGTAACAGATACGCAGTATTTT. It specifies CASSMGPGGKVTDTQYF.

The genes are TRBV6-1 and TRBJ2-3; D gene ambiguous. The CDR3 is 14 amino acids. The V gene's germline CDR1 is MNHNS and CDR2 SASEGT. Trimming shortened V by 2 bases and J by 6 bases, and 12 bases separated the two germline ends. The CDR3 here is CASSEIHLSDTQYF. The CDR3 bases are TGTGCCAGCAGTGAAATACATCTCAGCGATACGCAGTATTTT.

The V and J genes are TRBV5-1 and TRBJ1-1; 10 bases map to TRBD1. V trimming: 4 bases; J trimming: 4 bases; junction bases outside the gene matches: 7. The CDR3 contains 15 residues. Looked up from germline, CDR1 is SGHRS and CDR2 is YFSETQ. The CDR3 is CASSAGQGGGTEAFF. The CDR3 DNA sequence: TGCGCCAGCAGCGCCGGACAGGGGGGCGGCACTGAAGCTTTCTTT.

The gene calls are TRBV5-1 and TRBJ1-1, with no clear D. This CDR3 has 17 residues. Trimming removed 1 base at V and 1 base at J, with 17 bases between. Germline V gene lookup returns CDR1 SGHRS and CDR2 YFSETQ. CDR3 amino acids: CASSLSGGAPGNTEAFF. CDR3 nucleotides: TGCGCCAGCAGCTTGAGTGGTGGAGCCCCCGGGAACACTGAAGCTTTCTTT.

This chain links TRBV7-2 with TRBJ2-5; 8 bases line up with TRBD2. V dropped 2 bases and J dropped 4; count of bases not matched to a gene: 6. The CDR3 extends over 15 amino acids. Germline V lookup: CDR1 SGHTA, CDR2 FQGNSA. As DNA, the CDR3 is TGTGCCAGCAGCTTATCAATAGCGGGAACAGAGACCCAGTACTTC. Amino acids: CASSLSIAGTETQYF.

In DNA form, the CDR3 reads TGTGCCAGCAGTTCCCGTAAACTACCGGGACAGACATACGAGCAGTACTTC. It is translated as CASSSRKLPGQTYEQYF. The chain employs TRBV27 and TRBJ2-7, with TRBD1 matching 7 bases. This CDR3 region has 17 residues. The V gene's germline CDR1 is MNHEY and CDR2 SMNVEV (reference sequence). The junction had 16 bases not matched to a gene; V was cut back by 4 bases and J by 4 bases.

CDR3 amino acids: CATSDLGSGNYEQYF. The CDR3 DNA is TGTGCCACCAGTGATCTCGGGTCGGGGAACTACGAGCAGTACTTC. The rearrangement links TRBV24-1 to TRBJ2-7, with a weak D call TRBD2 (5 bases). CDR1 is KGHDR and CDR2 is SFDVKD in the germline V gene. V lost 3 bases to trimming and J lost 3 bases, with 14 bases between them. This CDR3 is 15 amino acids long.

This chain joins TRBV6-2 or TRBV6-3 and TRBJ2-7; D ambiguous. Trimming cost V 3 bases and J 3 bases, with 9 bases left between them. The CDR3 runs to 13 residues. Germline CDR1 is MNHEY and CDR2 is SVGEGT. The CDR3 nucleotides are TGTGCCAGCAGTTATCCGGGCCTCTACGAGCAGTACTTC. Amino acids: CASSYPGLYEQYF.

The rearrangement uses TRBV19 and TRBJ2-2, with D uncertain. CDR3 length: 15 amino acids. The V end was cut by 6 bases, the J end by 0 bases, with 11 bases between. Germline V CDR1 and CDR2: LNHDA, SQIVND (reference sequence). CDR3 in amino acids: CASSFTGPNTGELFF. DNA for the CDR3: TGTGCCAGTAGCTTCACCGGGCCGAACACCGGGGAGCTGTTTTTT.

This chain connects TRBV5-6 to TRBJ1-1, with 7 bases that match TRBD1. Unmatched junction bases numbered 5, after V lost 2 bases and J lost 1 base. The germline gives CDR1 SGHDT, CDR2 YYEEEE. There are 15 residues in the CDR3. The CDR3 region has the DNA TGTGCCAGCAGCTTTCCGGGACAGACGAACACTGAAGCTTTCTTT. It yields the protein CASSFPGQTNTEAFF.